The 22 T cell receptor beta chains given below trace back to one sample, sequenced in a study of blood T cell repertoires in COVID-19. Clones were sequenced by immunoSEQ multiplex PCR, and TCRdb holds only the in-frame ones, with some missing. In the table there are 120,000 to 150,000 clones, roughly 89% of which are singletons. The sequenced sample consisted of PBMCs or T cells enriched from blood (not recorded which). All receptors derive from a woman in her fifties or sixties who had been exposed to COVID-19.

The CDR3 sequence is CASTLDRGMDTQYF. Here the CDR3 DNA reads TGTGCCAGCACCCTGGACAGGGGGATGGATACGCAGTATTTT. V gene TRBV5-8 combines with J gene TRBJ2-3; 10 nucleotides agree with TRBD1. The CDR3 is 14 amino acids. The germline V gene has CDR1 SGHTS and CDR2 YDEGEE. Trimming removed 6 bases from V and 6 bases from J; junction bases left unmatched: 7.

The genes are TRBV19 and TRBJ1-2; no firm D call. CDR1 is LNHDA, CDR2 SQIVND, per germline (reference sequence). Trimming shortened V by 4 bases and J by 5 bases, and 11 bases separated the two germline ends. This CDR3 is 13 amino acids long. The CDR3 is CASSTLGGYGYTF. The CDR3 coding sequence is TGTGCCAGTAGTACCCTGGGAGGGTATGGCTACACCTTC.

This clone was detected once. The V gene is TRBV12-5, the J gene TRBJ2-2, with TRBD1 matching over 9 bases. J gave up 1 base and V 0 bases, and 9 bases lay outside the gene matches. Looked up from germline, CDR1 is LGHNT and CDR2 is FRNRAP. The CDR3 contains 19 residues. The CDR3 region is CASGLVLWDRDMNTGELFF. The CDR3 DNA is TGTGCTAGTGGTTTGGTACTGTGGGACAGGGATATGAACACCGGGGAGCTGTTTTTT. Full variable domain (remainder filled in from reference TRBV12-5 and TRBJ2-2): DARVTQTPRHKVTEMGQEVTMRCQPILGHNTVFWYRQTMMQGLELLAYFRNRAPLDDSGMPKDRFSAEMPDATLATLKIQPSEPRDSAVYFCASGLVLWDRDMNTGELFFGEGSRLTVL.

The rearrangement uses TRBV3-1 (or the pseudogene TRBV3-2) and TRBJ1-1; D not resolved. Trimming cost V 1 base and J 1 base, with 13 bases left between them. CDR1 LGHDT and CDR2 YNNKEL come from the germline V gene (reference sequence). The CDR3 has 16 residues. The CDR3 reads CASSQGRLGKNTEAFF. The CDR3 DNA reads as TGTGCCAGCAGCCAAGGGAGGTTGGGGAAGAACACTGAAGCTTTCTTT.

The chain joins TRBV7-2 to TRBJ1-1; TRBD1 matches 7 bases. The CDR3 runs 14 residues. Germline assignment: CDR1 SGHTA and CDR2 FQGNSA. With V trimmed by 5 bases and J by 4 bases, 7 bases remained unmatched. CDR3 protein: CASSLQGQATEAFF. DNA of the CDR3: TGTGCCAGCAGCCTACAAGGACAGGCCACTGAAGCTTTCTTT.

The rearrangement links TRBV4-3 to TRBJ2-6, with D maybe TRBD2 (5 bases). V was shortened by 0 bases and J by 2 bases, with 11 bases between the two germline ends. CDR1 is LGHNA, CDR2 YSLEER, per germline. The CDR3 consists of 17 residues. In nucleotides, the CDR3 is TGCGCCAGCAGCCAAGAAACGGGATCCCCTGGGGCCAACGTCCTGACTTTC. Encoded protein: CASSQETGSPGANVLTF.

V gene TRBV5-1 combines with J gene TRBJ1-1, with D possibly TRBD1 on 6 matching bases. Germline V lookup: CDR1 SGHRS, CDR2 YFSETQ. This CDR3 is 12 amino acids long. V lost 7 bases to trimming and J lost 6 bases, with 13 bases between them. The CDR3, as DNA: TGCGCCAGCGGCTACAGGGTCCCTGAAGCTTTCTTT. Its translation is CASGYRVPEAFF.

The sample holds one count of this clone. This rearrangement joins TRBV4-3 to TRBJ2-1, with D hard to call. The V gene's germline CDR1 is LGHNA and CDR2 YSLEER. Trimming took off 0 bases at V and 4 bases at J, with 7 bases between the two ends. This CDR3 has 14 residues. Here the CDR3 reads CASSQELRYNEQFF. The CDR3 DNA sequence: TGCGCCAGCAGCCAAGAATTACGGTACAATGAGCAGTTCTTC.

In this sample, this clone turned up once. V gene TRBV11-2 combines with J gene TRBJ1-2, with a weak D call TRBD1 (5 bases). This CDR3 is built from 12 residues. Between the trimmed V and J ends, which lost 4 bases and 8 bases, there was a span of 11 bases. Per the germline V gene, CDR1 is SGHAT and CDR2 is FQNNGV. CDR3 amino acids: CASSSRAGGYTF. CDR3 DNA sequence: TGTGCCAGCAGCTCCAGGGCTGGAGGCTACACCTTC.

The rearrangement links TRBV27 to TRBJ2-2, with 9 positions matching TRBD2. Per the germline V gene, CDR1 is MNHEY and CDR2 is SMNVEV (reference sequence). Unmatched junction bases numbered 4, after V lost 6 bases and J lost 2 bases. The CDR3 spans 15 residues. This CDR3 is CASRRLAANTGELFF. The CDR3 DNA reads as TGTGCCAGCAGGCGACTAGCGGCCAACACCGGGGAGCTGTTTTTT.

The rearrangement links TRBV24-1 to TRBJ2-3, with D possibly matching TRBD1 (6 bases). The germline V gene encodes CDR1 KGHDR and CDR2 SFDVKD. Trimming left V 6 bases short and J 0 bases short, with 12 bases between. This CDR3 has 15 amino acids. CDR3 residues: CATSRGGLSTDTQYF. As DNA, the CDR3 is TGTGCCACCAGTCGTGGGGGCCTTAGCACAGATACGCAGTATTTT.

The chain links TRBV3-1 (or the pseudogene TRBV3-2) to TRBJ2-7; D might be TRBD2 (6 bases). V gave up 1 base and J gave up 3 bases, with 10 bases separating them. CDR3 length: 14 amino acids. Germline V lookup: CDR1 LGHDT, CDR2 YNNKEL (reference sequence). CDR3 residues: CASSQAPGVYEQYF. For the CDR3, the DNA is TGTGCCAGCAGCCAAGCACCGGGGGTCTACGAGCAGTACTTC.

CDR3 in amino acids: CASSAGAGNTIYF. Written as DNA, the CDR3 is TGTGCCAGCAGCGCCGGGGCTGGAAACACCATATATTTT. J is TRBJ1-3 and V is TRBV9, with D unclear. The V end was cut by 3 bases, the J end by 2 bases, with 6 bases between. There are 13 residues in the CDR3. Per germline, CDR1 SGDLS and CDR2 YYNGEE.

The chain couples TRBV10-1 to TRBJ2-1; D possibly corresponds to TRBD2 (6 bases). Germline lookup yields CDR1 WNHNN and CDR2 SYGVQD (reference sequence). CDR3 length: 16 amino acids. V was shortened by 2 bases and J by 0 bases, with 11 bases between the two germline ends. CDR3 in DNA: TGCGCCAGCAGTGAGGGACGGGAGTCCTCCTACAATGAGCAGTTCTTC. It specifies CASSEGRESSYNEQFF.

This clone was found a few times. The chain links TRBV5-1 to TRBJ2-5, with 7 bases identical to TRBD2. Trimming removed 5 bases from V and 3 bases from J; junction bases left unmatched: 7. The CDR3 sequence is 14 residues long. Germline V gene data show CDR1 as SGHRS and CDR2 as YFSETQ. In nucleotides, the CDR3 is TGCGCCAGCAGTCAGCGGGGCAATAAAGAGACCCAGTACTTC. Translation: CASSQRGNKETQYF.

This clone appeared once. V and J are TRBV18 and TRBJ2-1; 12 bases map to TRBD2. The V segment lost 6 bases and the J segment 4 bases; nucleotides outside the gene matches: 10. This CDR3 has 17 residues. The germline CDR1 and CDR2 sequences are KGHSH and LQKENI. CDR3 in amino acids: CASSPTLAGGPYNEQFF. DNA of the CDR3: TGTGCCAGCTCCCCCACCCTAGCGGGAGGGCCTTACAATGAGCAGTTCTTC.

The V call is TRBV5-8, the J call TRBJ2-1; possibly TRBD2 for D (5 bases). Germline loops: CDR1 SGHTS, CDR2 YDEGEE. V was trimmed by 4 bases and J by 5 bases, leaving 10 bases between them. This CDR3 contains 13 residues. In DNA form, the CDR3 reads TGTGCCAGCAGCGACTATAAGGACAATGAGCAGTTCTTC. Translated, it gives CASSDYKDNEQFF.

This clone was detected only once. The rearrangement joins TRBV18 to TRBJ1-1; TRBD1 might be the D (5 bases). CDR3 length equals 13 residues. Germline values: CDR1 KGHSH, CDR2 LQKENI. V was trimmed by 1 base and J by 3 bases, leaving 6 bases between them. Written as DNA, the CDR3 is TGTGCCAGCTCACCACTAGGGGACACTGAAGCTTTCTTT. This encodes CASSPLGDTEAFF.

This clone was picked up a small number of times. The chain recombines TRBV7-9 with TRBJ1-2; weak D call: TRBD1 (5 bases). The germline V and J ends were trimmed by 3 bases and 8 bases, with 13 bases remaining between them. From germline, CDR1 is SEHNR and CDR2 FQNEAQ (reference sequence). The CDR3 totals 13 residues. The CDR3 DNA is TGTGCCAGCAGCTTCCAGGGCGGCGGCGGCTACACCTTC. Protein: CASSFQGGGGYTF.

In DNA, the CDR3 is TGTGCCAGCAGCTTGCAGCGGGGGGGCGGAGAGACCCAGTACTTC. Residues: CASSLQRGGGETQYF. The rearrangement joins TRBV7-2 to TRBJ2-5; 10 bases fit TRBD2. The V segment lost 3 bases and the J segment 4 bases; nucleotides outside the gene matches: 5. Germline-derived CDR1 and CDR2 are SGHTA and FQGNSA. The CDR3 sequence is 15 residues long.

The genes are TRBV12-3 or TRBV12-4 and TRBJ2-3; tentative D call: TRBD2 (6 bases). CDR3 length equals 12 residues. Deletions cut 10 bases from V and 5 bases from J, with 13 bases between. In DNA, the CDR3 is TGTGCCATCCCGAACGGGGGAGATACGCAGTATTTT. Protein: CAIPNGGDTQYF.

The DNA of the CDR3 is TGTGCCAGCAGCTCGGCGGGACTAGCGGCTAATGAGCAGTTCTTC. Amino acids: CASSSAGLAANEQFF. The chain recombines TRBV5-4 with TRBJ2-1; 11 bases align to TRBD2. This CDR3 spans 15 amino acids. V was clipped by 3 bases and J by 7 bases; unmatched bases: 6. Germline CDR1 is SGHNT and CDR2 is YYREEE (reference sequence).